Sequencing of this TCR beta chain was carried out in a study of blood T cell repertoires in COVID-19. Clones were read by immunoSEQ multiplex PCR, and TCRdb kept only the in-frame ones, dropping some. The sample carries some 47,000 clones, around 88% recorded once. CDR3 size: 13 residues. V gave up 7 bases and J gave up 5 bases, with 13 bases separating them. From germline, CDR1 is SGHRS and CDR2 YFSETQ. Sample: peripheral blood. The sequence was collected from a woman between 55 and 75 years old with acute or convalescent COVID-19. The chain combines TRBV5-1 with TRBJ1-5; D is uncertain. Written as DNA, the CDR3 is TGCGCCAGCTCTAGCGACGGCTATCAGCCCCAGCATTTT. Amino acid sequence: CASSSDGYQPQHF.